This T cell receptor (beta chain) comes out of a study of metastatic and nonmetastatic thyroid tumors (dated by TCRdb to about 2020). A note on the overall study: Repertoires from peripheral blood and from tumor or nodule tissue samples of malignant and benign thyroid patients were compared.

The CDR3 has 15 amino acids, counting the end cysteine and phenylalanine. Only the CDR3 portion is preserved as DNA: 45 bases, with reading frame beginning at the first base. Relative to germline, V is missing 7 bases and J is missing 4 bases, with 6 bases of the junction outside any gene match. As encoded in the germline V gene, CDR1 is SGHAT while CDR2 is FQNNGV. This clone has a count of ten or more. Its antigen specificity is not known. Base qualities are not provided; no much larger clone lies one nucleotide away. The full study reports these points: In both blood and tumor samples, TCR beta diversity was reported to be significantly higher in malignant tumors than in benign nodules.

The library relied on PCR. TCRdb shows the sequencer as Illumina HiSeq 4000. The TCR beta-chain CDR3 region of each patient was profiled by high-throughput sequencing. The study's processing was this. CDR3 differences across clinicopathological groups were used to build a classifier for discriminating distant-metastatic papillary thyroid cancer patients. The Shannon index was used to assess repertoire diversity, and the Morisita-Horn index was used to assess tumor-blood repertoire similarity. TCRdb itself trimmed the public reads at Q25 with fastp, ran MiXCR and retained productive beta chains. None of the V and J calls come from the authors' own analysis; TCRdb made them. Here the sample has 50,000 or so clones; roughly a fifth occur a single time. Around 3.8% of the sample is held by the ten biggest clonotypes. No patient had received any treatment before thyroid surgery. Using T-cell receptor beta sequencing, the study looked back at clinical samples from patients collected from about 2011 to 2018.

This clonotype was sampled from a male donor with papillary thyroid cancer or a benign thyroid nodule (not recorded which). Some clones in this sample may be carry-over from other donors' samples. The chain is assembled from TRBV11-2 and TRBJ2-1, with 11 bases aligning to TRBD2. Sequencing used blood. The CDR3 protein is CASTSRLAGYNEQFF. The DNA sequence follows: TGTGCCAGCACCTCCCGACTAGCGGGATACAATGAGCAGTTCTTC.